The rows below give T cell receptor beta chains drawn from one sample of a study of CD8+ T cells in alopecia areata. The method was immunoSEQ multiplex PCR; TCRdb's version includes in-frame clones alone and lacks a portion of them. The table has roughly 8,000 clones, 69% seen once; the top ten hold 11% to 15%. Source: skin, taken at week 0. The receptors stem from a human donor with alopecia areata. The CDR3 runs from the conserved cysteine through the conserved F or W. A D gene is named only where the DNA matches it firmly. The size field is filled for only some rows; it gives once, few, many or a size class.

v_gene,abundance,j_gene,d_gene,CDR3aa
TRBV7-2,NA,TRBJ2-7,NA,CASSFVSPYEQYF
TRBV2,few,TRBJ2-7,TRBD2,CASSVTAGGTYEQYF
TRBV7-2,NA,TRBJ2-7,NA,CASSSTRAVKEQYF
TRBV8-2,NA,TRBJ1-2,NA,CGSTSRITKTYGYTF
TRBV5-5,NA,TRBJ1-5,NA,CASSPTGSNQPQHF
TRBV5-4,NA,TRBJ2-2,NA,CASSLLAYGELFF
TRBV28,NA,TRBJ2-4,NA,CASSLQNLKNIQYF
TRBV2,few,TRBJ2-5,TRBD2,CASSDGTSGGAEQETQYF
TRBV4-2,NA,TRBJ1-1,NA,CASSQGPGVETEAFF
TRBV29-1,NA,TRBJ1-1,NA,CSVAGQLNTEAFF
TRBV20-1,NA,TRBJ2-7,NA,CSARNGPEQYF
TRBV27,NA,TRBJ1-4,TRBD1,CASARDRRANEKLFF
TRBV5-1,few,TRBJ2-1,NA,CASSLESKQFF
TRBV27,NA,TRBJ1-2,NA,CASSLLVNSGYTF
TRBV5-4,once,TRBJ2-1,TRBD2,CASRLAGGNYNEQFF
TRBV6-1,NA,TRBJ2-1,NA,CASSDRGLSYNEQFF
TRBV6-5,NA,TRBJ1-6,NA,CASSSYNSPLHF
TRBV7-8,NA,TRBJ2-5,NA,CASSLAGGRQETQYF
TRBV5-6,NA,TRBJ2-7,TRBD2,CASSSIAGGKYEQYF
TRBV5-1,once,TRBJ1-2,NA,CASSFAVGTNYGYTF
TRBV7-9,few,TRBJ1-1,NA,CATGGVVNTEAFF
TRBV7-2,NA,TRBJ2-1,NA,CASSRDFEQFF
TRBV5-5,NA,TRBJ1-6,NA,CAGGRGRYSPLHF
TRBV2,NA,TRBJ2-3,NA,CASSDRSTQYF
TRBV6-6,NA,TRBJ1-6,NA,CASRPSGQYNSPLHF
TRBV4-1,NA,TRBJ2-1,NA,CASSQDGATITNEQFF
TRBV6-5,NA,TRBJ1-2,NA,CASSLTGLRNYGYTF
TRBV7-2,NA,TRBJ2-1,TRBD1,CASSVDRAYNEQFF
TRBV7-9,few,TRBJ1-6,TRBD1,CASSQGQFNSPLHF
TRBV7-8,few,TRBJ2-7,NA,CASRTRGTSYEQYF
TRBV5-6,NA,TRBJ1-2,NA,CASSLFAGENYGYTF
TRBV18,NA,TRBJ2-7,NA,CASSPPNRPYEQYF
TRBV5-1,NA,TRBJ2-3,NA,CASSFRDGQKGTQYF
TRBV6-4,NA,TRBJ2-1,TRBD2,CASSISGGSSYNEQFF
TRBV6-5,NA,TRBJ2-2,NA,CASRELNTGELFF
TRBV7-2,few,TRBJ2-3,NA,CASKTGLMTDTQYF
TRBV7-2,NA,TRBJ1-5,NA,CASSLDHRLSSNQPQHF
TRBV12-2,NA,TRBJ2-1,NA,CASRLASPGLAANEQFF
TRBV20-1,few,TRBJ2-3,NA,CSARTDTQYF
TRBV6-1,few,TRBJ2-7,NA,CASRRSLYEQYF
TRBV7-2,NA,TRBJ2-3,NA,CASSLPRGGPDTQYF
TRBV19,NA,TRBJ2-7,NA,CASSIDPRGKQYF
TRBV19,NA,TRBJ1-5,TRBD1,CASSIMDRGGQPQHF
TRBV9,NA,TRBJ1-6,NA,CASSGGTDNSPLHF
TRBV20-1,NA,TRBJ1-3,TRBD1,CSARGQGPLYF
TRBV13,few,TRBJ2-3,NA,CASSDSGTPHGDTQYF
TRBV19,NA,NA,NA,CASSSGANEQYF